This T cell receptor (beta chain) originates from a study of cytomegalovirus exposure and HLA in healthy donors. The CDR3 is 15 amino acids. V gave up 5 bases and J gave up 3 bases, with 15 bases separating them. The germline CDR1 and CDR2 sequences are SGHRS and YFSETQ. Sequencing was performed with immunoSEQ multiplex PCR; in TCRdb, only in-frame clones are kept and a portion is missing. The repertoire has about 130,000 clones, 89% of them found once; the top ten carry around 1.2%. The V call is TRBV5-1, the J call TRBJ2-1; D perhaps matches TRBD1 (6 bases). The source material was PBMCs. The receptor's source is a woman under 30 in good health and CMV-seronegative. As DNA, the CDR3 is TGCGCCAGCAGGGTTGGGACAATACTCTACAATGAGCAGTTCTTC. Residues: CASRVGTILYNEQFF.